This TCR beta chain was captured by sequencing in a study of shared clonotypes between healthy human individuals. The study, taken as a whole, reports: Apart from blood, nothing was sampled; tissue repertoires likely differ.

Generated by immunoSEQ multiplex PCR, the TCRdb table keeps only in-frame clones and is missing some. The data hold about 2 million clones, with roughly 94% observed a single time. In the case of this clone: Its antigen is not identified.

Splitting of CD4+ cells produced CD45RA+ naive and CD45RA-negative memory subsets. Material for sequencing was naive CD4+ T cells sorted from blood. Subset given: CD45RA+ positively selected. The receptor was isolated from a man aged 18 to 29 in good health.

The CDR3 DNA sequence: TGCGCCAGCAGTCCAAACCGGGACCGATCCTCCTTGGAAGCTTTCTTT. Encoded protein: CASSPNRDRSSLEAFF. The genes are TRBV10-1 and TRBJ1-1, with D perhaps matching TRBD1 (5 bases). Germline lookup yields CDR1 WNHNN and CDR2 SYGVQD (reference sequence). V lost 5 bases to trimming and J lost 8 bases, with 24 bases between them. The CDR3 has 16 amino acids.